Following are 10 T cell receptor beta chains from one sample sequenced in a study of shared clonotypes between healthy human individuals. Generated by immunoSEQ multiplex PCR, the TCRdb table keeps only in-frame clones and is missing some. The sample lists fewer than 850,000 clones, 90% seen once, with about a third in the top ten. Sequencing input: memory CD8+ T cells from PBMCs. Documented subset: CD45RO+ cells pooled with CCR7-negative TemRA cells. The receptors stem from a man between 18 and 29 years old in good health. Some clones in this sample may be carry-over from other donors' samples.

The rearrangement joins TRBV19 to TRBJ2-5, with 12 bases identical to TRBD2. The tail of the sequence fits TRBJ2-7 better, so the J call may be wrong. CDR1 is LNHDA, CDR2 SQIVND, per germline (reference sequence). This CDR3 comprises 15 residues. This chain's CDR3 is CASSSRTSGNYEQYF. CDR3 in DNA: TGTGCCAGTAGTTCACGGACTAGCGGGAACTACGAGCAGTACTTC.

The chain couples TRBV28 to TRBJ2-7, with TRBD1 identical over 11 bases. The CDR3 is 16 residues long. CDR1 is MDHEN and CDR2 is SYDVKM in the germline V gene. V was pared by 6 bases and J by 4 bases, with 11 bases of the junction left unmatched. The CDR3 sequence: CASRTGQGAVEYEQYF. In DNA form, the CDR3 reads TGTGCCAGCAGAACAGGACAGGGGGCGGTCGAATACGAGCAGTACTTC.

The rearrangement links TRBV2 to TRBJ2-7, with TRBD1 matching over 9 bases. The V gene end was trimmed by 2 bases and the J gene end by 3 bases; junction bases not matched to a gene: 2. The CDR3 has 14 amino acids. Germline V gene data show CDR1 as SNHLY and CDR2 as FYNNEI. CDR3 region: CASSEWTGDYEQYF. The DNA of the CDR3 is TGTGCCAGCAGTGAATGGACAGGGGACTACGAGCAGTACTTC.

In DNA form, the CDR3 reads TGCGCCAGCAGCGTCCGGACAGGGAGATCCTACGAGCAGTACTTC. Residues: CASSVRTGRSYEQYF. The chain links TRBV5-1 to TRBJ2-7; 8 bases are a match to TRBD1. The CDR3 covers 15 residues. CDR1 and CDR2 from the germline V gene are SGHRS and YFSETQ. With V trimmed by 4 bases and J by 1 base, 7 bases remained unmatched.

This clone was seen a handful of times. This chain joins TRBV19 and TRBJ2-1, with D unresolved. This CDR3 has 14 residues. Trimming cost V 6 bases and J 6 bases, with 15 bases left between them. CDR1 is LNHDA, CDR2 SQIVND, per germline (reference sequence). In nucleotides, the CDR3 is TGTGCCAGTAGCTACCTCGCTGCCTCCAATGAGCAGTTCTTC. Amino acid sequence: CASSYLAASNEQFF.

The rearrangement joins TRBV7-9 to TRBJ2-7, with TRBD1 matching 9 bases. This CDR3 is built from 18 residues. Losses at the gene ends were 1 base for V and 4 bases for J; bases not matched to a gene: 14. Germline-derived CDR1 and CDR2 are SEHNR and FQNEAQ (reference sequence). The CDR3 coding sequence is TGTGCCAGCAGCTTAGAATCCCCGACAGGGGGTGTTAAGTACGAGCAGTACTTC. Its protein product is CASSLESPTGGVKYEQYF.

The V gene is TRBV28, the J gene TRBJ1-1; D is ambiguous. The CDR3 spans 13 residues. Looked up from germline, CDR1 is MDHEN and CDR2 is SYDVKM. The ends were cut back, 1 base at V and 9 bases at J, with 12 bases in the middle. DNA of the CDR3: TGTGCCAGCAGTTTATATAGGGCGCATAAAGCTTTCTTT. Translated, it gives CASSLYRAHKAFF.

The chain recombines TRBV5-8 with TRBJ2-7, with a possible D match to TRBD1 (5 bases). The CDR3 runs to 13 residues. With 4 bases removed from V and 3 bases from J, the gap between germline ends came to 11 bases. The V gene's germline CDR1 is SGHTS and CDR2 YDEGEE. CDR3 DNA sequence: TGTGCCAGCAGCGTGTCCAGGGACTACGAGCAGTACTTC. It yields the protein CASSVSRDYEQYF.

V gene TRBV14 combines with J gene TRBJ2-1; D unresolved. V was trimmed by 1 base and J by 10 bases, leaving 8 bases between them. The germline V gene encodes CDR1 SGHDN and CDR2 FVKESK. The CDR3 runs 12 residues. CDR3 DNA: TGTGCCAGCAGCCAAGGTGCGAGGGAGCAGTTCTTC. Translating it yields CASSQGAREQFF.

The V gene is TRBV28, the J gene TRBJ1-4, with a possible D match to TRBD1 (5 bases). The CDR3 loop spans 14 amino acids. V was clipped by 6 bases and J by 5 bases, with 13 bases between them. Germline-derived CDR1 and CDR2 are MDHEN and SYDVKM. CDR3 coding DNA: TGTGCCAGCAGCCTTAGGACATTGAATGAAAAACTGTTTTTT. Amino acids: CASSLRTLNEKLFF.